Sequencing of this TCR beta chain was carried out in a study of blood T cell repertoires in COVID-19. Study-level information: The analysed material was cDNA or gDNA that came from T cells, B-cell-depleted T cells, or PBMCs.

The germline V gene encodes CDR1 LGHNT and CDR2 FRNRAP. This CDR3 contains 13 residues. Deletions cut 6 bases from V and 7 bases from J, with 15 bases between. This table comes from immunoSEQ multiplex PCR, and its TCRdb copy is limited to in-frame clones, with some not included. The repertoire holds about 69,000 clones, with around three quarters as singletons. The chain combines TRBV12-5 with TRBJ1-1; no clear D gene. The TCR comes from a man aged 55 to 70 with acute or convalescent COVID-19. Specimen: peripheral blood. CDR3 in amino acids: CASGQSSGIEAFF. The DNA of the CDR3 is TGTGCTAGTGGCCAATCGTCAGGAATTGAAGCTTTCTTT.